Listed here are 14 T cell receptor beta chains from one sample, sequenced in a study of Graves' ophthalmopathy and Graves' hyperthyroidism. Scientists amplified the TCR beta CDR3 regions from RNA transcripts. Second-round multiplex PCR followed a first-round RT-PCR using HTBI primers. One entry per CDR3 protein, called by TCRdb with MiXCR from the multiplex PCR reads. Seen here are 150,000 to 200,000 distinct CDR3 sequences, roughly two fifths observed once, and the top ten hold roughly 8.9%. What was sequenced was peripheral blood. The origin of the receptors is a man younger than 45 with Graves' ophthalmopathy.

This chain joins TRBV15 and TRBJ1-1, with D perhaps TRBD1 (5 bases). Trimming took off 0 bases at V and 2 bases at J, with 16 bases between the two ends. CDR3 size: 17 residues. Germline V gene sequence: CDR1 LNHNV, CDR2 YYDKDF (reference sequence). The CDR3, as DNA: TGTGCCACCAGCAGAGATGTGATAGGGGCGGGAAACACTGAAGCTTTCTTT. Translating it yields CATSRDVIGAGNTEAFF.

Many counts were recorded for this clonotype. The junction differs from germline at one of its ends, possibly a read error. The V gene is TRBV7-9, the J gene TRBJ2-7; D gene unclear. Germline CDR1 reads SEHNR; CDR2 reads FQNEAQ (reference sequence). This CDR3 comprises 12 residues. CDR3: CASSFPSHEQYF. The CDR3 DNA sequence: TGTGCCAGCAGCTTTCCCTCCCACGAGCAGTACTTC.

In its sample, this clonotype was seen many times. V usage is TRBV18 and J usage is TRBJ1-5; TRBD1 might be the D (5 bases). The CDR3 runs to 14 residues. Trimming took 6 bases from V and 7 from J, leaving 16 bases between them. Germline V gene data show CDR1 as KGHSH and CDR2 as LQKENI. In nucleotides, the CDR3 is TGTGCCAGCTCCGCCGGGGGTGCTACGCAGCCCCAGCATTTT. Translation gives CASSAGGATQPQHF.

Many counts were recorded for this clonotype. The rearrangement uses TRBV7-2 and TRBJ2-7, with 10 bases lining up with TRBD2. Germline lookup yields CDR1 SGHTA and CDR2 FQGNSA. Trimming at V came to 7 bases and at J to 3 bases, leaving 6 bases not matched to a gene. CDR3 size: 14 residues. The CDR3 spells CASTLTSGFYEQYF. The CDR3 DNA reads as TGTGCCAGCACCTTGACTAGCGGGTTCTACGAGCAGTACTTC. The whole variable domain, remainder taken from reference TRBV7-2 and TRBJ2-7, is GAGVSQSPSNKVTEKGKDVELRCDPISGHTALYWYRQSLGQGLEFLIYFQGNSAPDKSGLPSDRFSAERTGGSVSTLTIQRTQQEDSAVYLCASTLTSGFYEQYFGPGTRLTVT.

In this sample, this clonotype turned up many times. The CDR3 region has the DNA TGTGCCATCAGTGAACGGGTGTCAGGGGACGAGCAGTACTTC. This sequence encodes CAISERVSGDEQYF. The gene calls are TRBV10-3 and TRBJ2-7; tentative D call: TRBD1 (6 bases). Germline values: CDR1 ENHRY, CDR2 SYGVKD. V was cut by 3 bases and J by 5 bases, with 14 bases left in between. The CDR3 sequence is 14 residues long.

This clonotype was counted a few times. V is TRBV12-3 or TRBV12-4 and J is TRBJ1-1; 10 bases agree with TRBD1. The V gene end was trimmed by 4 bases and the J gene end by 1 base; junction bases not matched to a gene: 9. This CDR3 comprises 17 residues. Here the CDR3 reads CASSSNRQGARNTEAFF. The CDR3 coding sequence is TGTGCCAGCAGTTCCAACAGACAGGGGGCTAGGAACACTGAAGCTTTCTTT.

The chain joins TRBV2 to TRBJ1-5, with a possible D match to TRBD1 (5 bases). The CDR3 covers 15 residues. V lost 3 bases, J lost 6 bases, and 15 bases lay in between. Germline V gene data show CDR1 as SNHLY and CDR2 as FYNNEI. In DNA, the CDR3 is TGTGCCAGCAGTGAGGTTAGGGCAGGGAGTCAGCCCCAGCATTTT. The encoded protein is CASSEVRAGSQPQHF.

The table lists this clonotype with many counts. This rearrangement joins TRBV18 to TRBJ1-5; tentative D call: TRBD1 (6 bases). Trimming pared 6 bases from V and 0 bases from J, leaving 12 bases between. CDR1 and CDR2 from the germline V gene are KGHSH and LQKENI. The CDR3 totals 15 residues. CDR3 nucleotide sequence: TGTGCCAGCTCCCCTGGACAGAATAGCAATCAGCCCCAGCATTTT. It codes for CASSPGQNSNQPQHF.

This rearrangement joins TRBV20-1 to TRBJ2-7; 15 bases are shared with TRBD2. V was clipped by 6 bases and J by 0 bases; unmatched bases: 6. The CDR3 has 16 amino acids. CDR1 and CDR2 from the germline V gene are DFQATT and SNEGSKA (reference sequence). The CDR3 loop reads CSARTSGRASSYEQYF. The CDR3 DNA reads as TGCAGTGCCAGGACTAGCGGGAGGGCGAGCTCCTACGAGCAGTACTTC.

This chain joins TRBV20-1 and TRBJ1-2, with unresolved D. Per germline, CDR1 DFQATT and CDR2 SNEGSKA (reference sequence). This CDR3 comprises 12 residues. The V and J ends lost 0 bases and 7 bases respectively, with 9 bases between them. Written as DNA, the CDR3 is TGCAGTGCTAGAGATAGAGTGGCTGGCTACACCTTC. Its translation: CSARDRVAGYTF.

V and J are TRBV29-1 and TRBJ1-1; D may be TRBD1 (6 bases). Germline loops: CDR1 SQVTM, CDR2 ANQGSEA. CDR3 length: 15 residues. V was clipped by 4 bases and J by 4 bases, with 19 bases between them. The CDR3 sequence: CSVVGLVRGGTEAFF. CDR3 bases: TGCAGCGTTGTCGGTTTAGTCAGGGGTGGCACTGAAGCTTTCTTT.

In its sample, this clonotype was seen many times. V is TRBV30 and J is TRBJ2-6; D is unclear. V gave up 1 base and J gave up 0 bases, with 7 bases separating them. The CDR3 extends over 15 amino acids. The germline gives CDR1 GTSNPN, CDR2 SVGIG (reference sequence). CDR3 sequence: CAWSAHNSGANVLTF. CDR3 DNA sequence: TGTGCCTGGAGTGCACATAACTCTGGGGCCAACGTCCTGACTTTC.

V gene TRBV7-8 combines with J gene TRBJ1-1; the D gene is possibly TRBD1 (5 bases). Germline V gene sequence: CDR1 SGHVS, CDR2 FQNEAQ. Between the trimmed V and J ends, which lost 4 bases and 0 bases, there was a span of 15 bases. This CDR3 spans 16 amino acids. CDR3 in DNA: TGTGCCAGCAGCTCCCAGGGCGGGGAGATGAACACTGAAGCTTTCTTT. It translates to CASSSQGGEMNTEAFF.

The chain uses TRBV12-3 or TRBV12-4 and TRBJ2-5; no reliable D call. With 5 bases removed from V and 7 bases from J, the gap between germline ends came to 14 bases. The CDR3 has 13 residues. CDR3 in amino acids: CASSGPFEGTQYF. As DNA, the CDR3 is TGTGCCAGCAGTGGACCCTTCGAAGGGACCCAGTACTTC.